The clone carrying this TCR beta chain was detected ten times or more. Germline CDR1 is LNHDA and CDR2 is SQIVND (reference sequence). V was pared by 5 bases and J by 0 bases, with 7 bases between. There are 13 residues in the CDR3. Amplification of TCR beta CDR3 regions used RNA as the template. Carried out on the TCR CDR3, a first-round RT-PCR used the HTBI primer set. MiXCR, applied by TCRdb to the multiplex PCR reads, yields one record per CDR3 protein. The sample lists approximately 520,000 distinct CDR3 sequences; about a fifth were seen once. The data originate from a study of T cells in Graves' hyperthyroidism and ophthalmopathy.

The receptor was derived from a man between 18 and 35 years old with Graves' hyperthyroidism. This rearrangement joins TRBV19 to TRBJ1-1; D remains unclear. The sample taken for sequencing was blood. This CDR3 reads CASSDGMNTEAFF. The CDR3, as DNA: TGTGCCAGTAGTGACGGAATGAACACTGAAGCTTTCTTT.